This T cell receptor (beta chain) was sequenced in a study of control samples from healthy donors and cancer patients. Method: immunoSEQ multiplex PCR; TCRdb's copy keeps in-frame clones and lacks some. Of tens of thousands of clones listed, 85% to 95% are singletons. Sequencing input: blood. The receptor was derived from a woman in her twenties or thirties in good health.

CDR3 residues: CASRKSGGARQETQYF. In DNA form, the CDR3 reads TGTGCCAGCAGAAAGAGCGGGGGGGCCAGACAAGAGACCCAGTACTTC. The chain is built from TRBV27 and TRBJ2-5; 10 bases map to TRBD2. CDR1 is MNHEY and CDR2 is SMNVEV in the germline V gene (reference sequence). The CDR3 is made up of 16 amino acids. After removal of 6 bases from V and 2 bases from J, the junction contained 9 bases not matched to a gene.